The clone carrying this T cell receptor (beta chain) has just one count. These data belong to a study of blood T cell repertoires in COVID-19. Overall study context: Italy, Spain and the United States were the sources of the convalescent and acute COVID-19 samples. The cDNA or gDNA used as material had been derived from T cells, B-cell-depleted T cells, or PBMCs.

In the authors' methods: Counts of nucleated cells, estimated from reference gene primer amplification, were obtained. Method: immunoSEQ multiplex PCR; TCRdb's copy keeps in-frame clones and lacks some. That table furnishes V, J and clone size, whereas the DNA furnished D and trimming. The profile shows under 95,000 clones, about 83% of them singletons. V lost 3 bases to trimming and J lost 3 bases; unmatched junction nucleotides: 4. Per the germline V gene, CDR1 is MNHEY and CDR2 is SVGAGI. The CDR3 extends over 15 amino acids. The chain couples TRBV6-5 to TRBJ1-4, with 7 bases aligning to TRBD1. The sample consisted of peripheral blood. This receptor was identified in a man aged 55 to 70 with acute or convalescent COVID-19. In nucleotides, the CDR3 is TGTGCCAGCAGTTATACAGGGGCGGCTAATGAAAAACTGTTTTTT. Translated: CASSYTGAANEKLFF.